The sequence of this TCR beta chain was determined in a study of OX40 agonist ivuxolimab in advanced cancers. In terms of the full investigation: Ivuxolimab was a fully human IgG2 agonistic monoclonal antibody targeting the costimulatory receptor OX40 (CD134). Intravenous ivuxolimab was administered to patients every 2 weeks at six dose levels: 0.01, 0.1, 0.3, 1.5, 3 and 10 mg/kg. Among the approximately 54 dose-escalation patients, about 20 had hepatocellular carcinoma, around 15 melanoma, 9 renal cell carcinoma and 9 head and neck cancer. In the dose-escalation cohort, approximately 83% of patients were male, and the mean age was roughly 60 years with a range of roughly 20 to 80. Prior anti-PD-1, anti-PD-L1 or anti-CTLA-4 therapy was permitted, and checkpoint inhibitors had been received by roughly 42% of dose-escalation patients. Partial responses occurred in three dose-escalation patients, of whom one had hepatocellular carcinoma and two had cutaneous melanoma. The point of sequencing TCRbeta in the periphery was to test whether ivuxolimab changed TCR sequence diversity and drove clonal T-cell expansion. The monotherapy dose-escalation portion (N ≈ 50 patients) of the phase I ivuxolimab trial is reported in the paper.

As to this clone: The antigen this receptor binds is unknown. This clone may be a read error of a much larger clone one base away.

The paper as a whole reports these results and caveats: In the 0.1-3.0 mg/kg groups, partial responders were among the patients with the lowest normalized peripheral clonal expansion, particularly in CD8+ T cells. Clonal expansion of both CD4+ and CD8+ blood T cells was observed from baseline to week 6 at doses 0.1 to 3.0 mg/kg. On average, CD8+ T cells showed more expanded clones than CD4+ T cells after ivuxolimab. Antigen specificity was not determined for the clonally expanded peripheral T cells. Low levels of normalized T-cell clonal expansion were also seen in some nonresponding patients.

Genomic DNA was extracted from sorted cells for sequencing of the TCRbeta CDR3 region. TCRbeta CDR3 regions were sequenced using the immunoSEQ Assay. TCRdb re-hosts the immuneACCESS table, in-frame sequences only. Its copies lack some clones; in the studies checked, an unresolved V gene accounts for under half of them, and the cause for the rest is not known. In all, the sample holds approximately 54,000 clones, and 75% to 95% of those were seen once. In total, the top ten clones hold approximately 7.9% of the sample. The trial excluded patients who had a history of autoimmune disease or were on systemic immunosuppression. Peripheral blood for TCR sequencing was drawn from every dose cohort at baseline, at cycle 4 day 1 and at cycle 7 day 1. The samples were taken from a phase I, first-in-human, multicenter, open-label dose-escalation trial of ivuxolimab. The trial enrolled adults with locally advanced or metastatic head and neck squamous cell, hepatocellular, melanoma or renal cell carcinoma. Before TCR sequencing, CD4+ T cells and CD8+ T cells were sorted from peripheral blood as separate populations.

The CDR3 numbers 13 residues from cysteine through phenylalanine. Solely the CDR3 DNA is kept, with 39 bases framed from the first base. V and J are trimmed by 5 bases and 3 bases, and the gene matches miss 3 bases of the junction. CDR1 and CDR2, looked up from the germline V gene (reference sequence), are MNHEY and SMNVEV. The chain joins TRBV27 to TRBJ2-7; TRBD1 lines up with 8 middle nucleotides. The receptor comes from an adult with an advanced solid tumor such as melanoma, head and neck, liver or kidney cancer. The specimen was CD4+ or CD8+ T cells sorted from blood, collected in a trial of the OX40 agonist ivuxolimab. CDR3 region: CASSAGTGYEQYF. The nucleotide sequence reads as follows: TGTGCCAGCAGTGCCGGGACAGGCTACGAGCAGTACTTC.